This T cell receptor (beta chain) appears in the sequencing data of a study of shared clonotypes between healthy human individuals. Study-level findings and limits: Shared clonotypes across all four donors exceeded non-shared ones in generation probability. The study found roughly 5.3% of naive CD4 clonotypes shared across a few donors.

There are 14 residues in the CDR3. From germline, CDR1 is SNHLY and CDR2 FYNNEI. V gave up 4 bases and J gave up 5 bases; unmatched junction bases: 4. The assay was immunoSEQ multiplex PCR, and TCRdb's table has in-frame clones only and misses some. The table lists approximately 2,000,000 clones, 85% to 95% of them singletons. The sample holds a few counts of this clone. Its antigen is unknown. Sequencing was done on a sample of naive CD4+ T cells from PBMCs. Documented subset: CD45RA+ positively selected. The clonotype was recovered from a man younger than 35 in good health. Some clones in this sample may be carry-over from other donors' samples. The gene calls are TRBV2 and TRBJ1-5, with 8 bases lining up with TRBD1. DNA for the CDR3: TGTGCCAGCAGTGGACAGGGGAAGGATCAGCCCCAGCATTTT. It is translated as CASSGQGKDQPQHF.